This TCR beta chain was obtained from a study of blood T cell repertoires in COVID-19. About the research overall: Acute and convalescent COVID-19 samples came from the United States, Italy and Spain. From T cells, B-cell-depleted T cells, or PBMCs came the material, which was cDNA or gDNA.

Only a few counts were recorded for this clone. In the study's own analysis: Nucleated cell number was recorded as an estimate derived from reference gene primer amplification. Some clones are missing from TCRdb's copy, which holds only in-frame ones; the method was immunoSEQ multiplex PCR. V, J and clone size derive from that table, while D and trimming were established from the DNA sequence. Of about 270,000 clones listed, approximately 80% are singletons. There are 15 residues in the CDR3. Germline CDR1 and CDR2: MNHEY and SVGEGT. V lost 5 bases to trimming and J lost 3 bases; unmatched junction nucleotides: 5.

The TCR was taken from a human donor in a cohort sampled during active COVID-19. V and J are TRBV6-2 or TRBV6-3 and TRBJ2-1, with 9 bases fitting TRBD1. The source material was peripheral blood. CDR3 DNA sequence: TGTGCCAGCAGTCTACAGGGGGCAAACTACAATGAGCAGTTCTTC. Its protein product is CASSLQGANYNEQFF.